The clone carrying this T cell receptor beta chain was detected many times. What it binds is unknown. The sample originates from a study of cytotoxic CD8 clonotypes in ibrutinib-treated CLL. Study background: With a range of 6 to 36, the median treatment time before response samples were taken was under 15 months.

Investigators sought sequencing depths of between 1 in 200,000 and 1 in 1 million T cells. Sequencing was performed with immunoSEQ multiplex PCR; in TCRdb, only in-frame clones are kept and a portion is missing. Of tens of thousands of clones in the sample, about 65% were seen once. The study, taken as a whole, reports: While tracking circulating CD8+ T-cell counts, baseline clonality exceeded that of age-matched healthy donors.

This specimen was PBMCs, taken after 12 months of ibrutinib treatment. This TCR came from a human donor with chronic lymphocytic leukemia.

The CDR3 sequence is CASSLGGSGTYEQYF. CDR3 in DNA: TGTGCCAGCAGCTTAGGCGGGAGCGGGACCTACGAGCAGTACTTC. The gene calls are TRBV11-3 and TRBJ2-7, with TRBD2 identical over 7 bases. The V and J ends lost 1 base and 2 bases, in that order; junction bases with no gene match: 5. Per the germline V gene, CDR1 is SGHNT and CDR2 is YENEEA. The CDR3 extends over 15 amino acids.